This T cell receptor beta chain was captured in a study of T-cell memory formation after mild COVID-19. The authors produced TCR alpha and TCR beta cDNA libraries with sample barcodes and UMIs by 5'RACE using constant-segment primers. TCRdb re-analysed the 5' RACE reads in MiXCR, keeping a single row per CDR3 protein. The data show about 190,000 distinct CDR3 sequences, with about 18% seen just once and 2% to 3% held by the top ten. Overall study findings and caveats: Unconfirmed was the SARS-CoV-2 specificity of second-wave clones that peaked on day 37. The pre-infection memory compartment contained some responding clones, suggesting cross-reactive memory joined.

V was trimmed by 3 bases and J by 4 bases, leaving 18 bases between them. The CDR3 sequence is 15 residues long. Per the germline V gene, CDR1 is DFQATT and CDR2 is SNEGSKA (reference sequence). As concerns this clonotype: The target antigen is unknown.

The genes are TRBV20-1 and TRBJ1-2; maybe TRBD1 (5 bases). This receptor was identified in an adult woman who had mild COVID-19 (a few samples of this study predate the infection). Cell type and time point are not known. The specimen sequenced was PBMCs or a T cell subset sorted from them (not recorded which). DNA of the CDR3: TGCAGTGCTAGTGGGAACAAGGGGATGATCTATGGCTACACCTTC. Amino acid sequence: CSASGNKGMIYGYTF.